These 32 T cell receptor beta chains were sequenced from one sample in a study of metastatic and nonmetastatic thyroid tumors (dated by TCRdb to 2020 to 2022). No patient had received any treatment before thyroid surgery. The library was obtained by PCR. Sequencing relied on an Illumina HiSeq 4000. TCRdb reran the public reads through fastp at Q25 and MiXCR, keeping productive beta chains. The sample table contains some 8,000 clones; only one count was recorded for approximately 31% of them. About a fifth of the sample rests with the top ten. Material for sequencing was tumor tissue. Every receptor here comes from a female donor with papillary thyroid cancer or a benign thyroid nodule (not recorded which). Some clones in this sample may be carry-over from other donors' samples.

This clone was counted between two and nine times. This sequence joins TRBV6-6 and TRBJ2-7; 7 bases fit TRBD2. This CDR3 has 15 residues. Germline V gene data show CDR1 as MNHNY and CDR2 as SVGAGI (reference sequence). J gave up 0 bases and V 3 bases, and 5 bases lay outside the gene matches. CDR3 sequence (DNA): TGTGCCAGCAGTTATTCTAGCGGTAGCTCCTACGAGCAGTACTTC. This gives the protein CASSYSSGSSYEQYF.

The chain joins TRBV11-2 to TRBJ2-7, with TRBD2 matching 11 bases. The CDR3 has 14 amino acids. The junction had 3 bases not matched to a gene; V was cut back by 4 bases and J by 4 bases. Germline CDR1 is SGHAT and CDR2 is FQNNGV. The CDR3 reads CASSSSSGGYEQYF. CDR3 in DNA: TGTGCCAGCAGCTCATCTAGCGGGGGGTACGAGCAGTACTTC.

This chain links TRBV27 with TRBJ2-2, with D perhaps matching TRBD1 (6 bases). The V end was cut by 5 bases, the J end by 7 bases, with 11 bases between. The CDR3 extends over 13 amino acids. CDR1 MNHEY and CDR2 SMNVEV come from the germline V gene (reference sequence). The CDR3 loop reads CASSPWTDGELFF. The CDR3 nucleotides are TGTGCCAGCAGTCCCTGGACAGACGGGGAGCTGTTTTTT.

The chain uses TRBV7-2 and TRBJ2-2; possible D gene TRBD2, 6 bases. The V end was cut by 2 bases, the J end by 5 bases, with 12 bases between. This CDR3 spans 15 amino acids. Germline lookup yields CDR1 SGHTA and CDR2 FQGNSA. CDR3 amino acids: CASSLSRGTTGELFF. The CDR3 region has the DNA TGTGCCAGCAGCTTATCCCGGGGGACGACCGGGGAGCTGTTTTTT. Complete variable domain (other parts from reference TRBV7-2 and TRBJ2-2): GAGVSQSPSNKVTEKGKDVELRCDPISGHTALYWYRQSLGQGLEFLIYFQGNSAPDKSGLPSDRFSAERTGGSVSTLTIQRTQQEDSAVYLCASSLSRGTTGELFFGEGSRLTVL.

CDR3 protein: CASSLTSVYTDTQYF. The CDR3 nucleotides read TGTGCCAGCAGCCTGACTAGCGTCTACACAGATACGCAGTATTTT. The rearrangement links TRBV6-1 to TRBJ2-3, with 8 bases fitting TRBD2. CDR1 and CDR2 (germline): MNHNS, SASEGT. With 6 bases clipped from V and 2 bases from J, the junction kept 7 bases outside the gene matches. This CDR3 is built from 15 residues.

The gene calls are TRBV20-1 and TRBJ1-5; tentative D call: TRBD1 (6 bases). Germline CDR1 is DFQATT and CDR2 is SNEGSKA (reference sequence). The CDR3 sequence is 13 residues long. V was pared by 6 bases and J by 8 bases, with 17 bases between. In nucleotides, the CDR3 is TGCAGTGCCGGGGGGCAGCCCCAGGAGCCCCAGCATTTT. This encodes CSAGGQPQEPQHF.

This clone has a single count. J is TRBJ1-1 and V is TRBV12-3 or TRBV12-4; 7 positions agree with TRBD1. The CDR3 totals 15 residues. The junction had 9 bases not matched to a gene; V was cut back by 6 bases and J by 2 bases. Here the CDR3 DNA reads TGTGCCAGCAGGCTCGCAGGGGGGATAAACACTGAAGCTTTCTTT. This encodes CASRLAGGINTEAFF.

This clone is categorized as medium-sized. The chain is built from TRBV28 and TRBJ1-1; D uncertain. Germline assignment: CDR1 MDHEN and CDR2 SYDVKM. The V and J ends lost 4 bases and 3 bases respectively, with 6 bases between them. The CDR3 is 12 amino acids. The DNA of the CDR3 is TGTGCCAGCAGTTCCTCTGACACTGAAGCTTTCTTT. Protein product: CASSSSDTEAFF.

This clone was found many times. This sequence joins TRBV9 and TRBJ2-1, with 9 bases identical to TRBD2. Germline CDR1 reads SGDLS; CDR2 reads YYNGEE. Trimming removed 5 bases from V and 0 bases from J; junction bases left unmatched: 6. There are 16 residues in the CDR3. The CDR3 reads CASSGATSGSYNEQFF. The DNA for the CDR3 is TGTGCCAGCAGTGGAGCGACTAGCGGCTCCTACAATGAGCAGTTCTTC.

The chain recombines TRBV3-1 with TRBJ2-5; 10 nucleotides agree with TRBD2. CDR1 and CDR2 from the germline V gene are LGHDT and YNNKEL (reference sequence). Germline trimming cut 4 bases from V and 2 bases from J; bases unmatched to any gene: 4. There are 15 residues in the CDR3. CDR3 nucleotide sequence: TGTGCCAGCAGCCCGAGCGGGGGGGCACAAGAGACCCAGTACTTC. It translates to CASSPSGGAQETQYF.

This clone is medium-sized by share. The chain recombines TRBV11-2 with TRBJ1-3, with D perhaps matching TRBD1 (6 bases). Germline V CDR1 and CDR2: SGHAT, FQNNGV. The CDR3 totals 14 residues. V was clipped by 7 bases and J by 3 bases, with 13 bases between them. CDR3 loop: CASKRGGSGNTIYF. Written as DNA, the CDR3 is TGTGCCAGCAAGAGGGGGGGCAGTGGAAACACCATATATTTT.

This clone was counted many times. The chain is built from TRBV19 and TRBJ1-5; D remains ambiguous. The CDR3 consists of 16 residues. The germline CDR1 and CDR2 sequences are LNHDA and SQIVND (reference sequence). Trimming removed 3 bases at V and 4 bases at J, with 16 bases between. The CDR3 DNA sequence: TGTGCCAGTAGTATTCTTGCGGAGGATTTGAATCAGCCCCAGCATTTT. Translated: CASSILAEDLNQPQHF.

The V call is TRBV28, the J call TRBJ1-5, with TRBD1 matching 9 bases. The germline V gene encodes CDR1 MDHEN and CDR2 SYDVKM. The CDR3 sequence is 15 residues long. Trimming cost V 5 bases and J 6 bases; bases outside gene matches: 8. The CDR3, as DNA: TGTGCCAGCAGTCCACAGGGGGCGCGGCTTCAGCCCCAGCATTTT. It codes for CASSPQGARLQPQHF.

A few counts support this clone. The V and J genes are TRBV6-1 and TRBJ1-6, with D uncertain. The CDR3 covers 13 residues. With 0 bases removed from V and 10 bases from J, the gap between germline ends came to 7 bases. Germline assignment: CDR1 MNHNS and CDR2 SASEGT. The DNA for the CDR3 is TGTGCCAGCAGTGAAGCAAACACCTCACCCCTCCACTTT. This encodes CASSEANTSPLHF.

This clone is classed as medium-sized. This chain links TRBV13 with TRBJ2-7; 10 nucleotides line up with TRBD2. Germline V CDR1 and CDR2: PRHDT, FYEKMQ (reference sequence). This CDR3 is built from 15 residues. V was pared by 5 bases and J by 5 bases, with 9 bases of the junction left unmatched. CDR3 sequence reads: CASSTRLAGRDEQYF. The CDR3 coding sequence is TGTGCCAGCAGCACCAGACTAGCGGGTCGGGACGAGCAGTACTTC. Full variable domain (outside the CDR3, taken from reference TRBV13 and TRBJ2-7): AAGVIQSPRHLIKEKRETATLKCYPIPRHDTVYWYQQGPGQDPQFLISFYEKMQSDKGSIPDRFSAQQFSDYHSELNMSSLELGDSALYFCASSTRLAGRDEQYFGPGTRLTVT.

This clone was counted a few times. The junction departs from germline at one end; a sequencing error may be responsible. The V call is TRBV6-2 or TRBV6-3, the J call TRBJ2-5, with D maybe TRBD2 (5 bases). Germline V CDR1 and CDR2: MNHEY, SVGEGT. The CDR3 runs to 12 residues. The CDR3 reads CAISSGYEPEYF. The CDR3 DNA follows: TGTGCCATCAGTTCGGGGTATGAGCCCGAGTACTTC.

This clone was found once. J is TRBJ2-2 and V is TRBV5-1; D not certain. The V end lost 2 bases, the J end lost 1 base, and 9 bases lay between the germline ends. This CDR3 region has 15 residues. CDR1 and CDR2 from the germline V gene are SGHRS and YFSETQ. CDR3 loop: CASSLSEQNTGELFF. The DNA for the CDR3 is TGCGCCAGCAGCTTATCCGAACAGAACACCGGGGAGCTGTTTTTT.

The chain is built from TRBV11-3 and TRBJ2-7; a possible D gene is TRBD1 (6 bases). The V and J ends lost 5 bases and 5 bases respectively, with 13 bases between them. The germline gives CDR1 SGHNT, CDR2 YENEEA. The CDR3 consists of 13 residues. The CDR3 here is CASSPGHLHEQYF. The CDR3 DNA is TGTGCCAGCAGCCCGGGACACTTACACGAGCAGTACTTC.

This clone has just a few counts. The V gene is TRBV2, the J gene TRBJ2-7; 7 bases align to TRBD2. In germline, CDR1 is SNHLY, CDR2 FYNNEI. The CDR3 sequence is 13 residues long. V lost 6 bases and J lost 2; bases outside the gene matches: 4. The CDR3 sequence is CASRAGSPYEQYF. The DNA of the CDR3 is TGTGCCAGCAGAGCGGGGTCTCCCTACGAGCAGTACTTC.

The rearrangement joins TRBV11-2 to TRBJ2-1; TRBD2 matches 9 bases. V lost 3 bases and J lost 4; bases outside the gene matches: 4. Per the germline V gene, CDR1 is SGHAT and CDR2 is FQNNGV. This CDR3 contains 15 residues. CDR3 sequence (DNA): TGTGCCAGCAGCTTTATGGCGGGAGGGTACAATGAGCAGTTCTTC. Its translation is CASSFMAGGYNEQFF.

This CDR3 is CASRQRGPVTGELFF. The CDR3 region has the DNA TGTGCCAGCAGGCAGCGGGGGCCGGTCACCGGGGAGCTGTTTTTT. The chain links TRBV6-1 to TRBJ2-2; 8 bases fit TRBD2. This CDR3 comprises 15 residues. Germline CDR1 and CDR2: MNHNS and SASEGT. V trimming: 6 bases; J trimming: 4 bases; junction bases outside the gene matches: 7.

This sequence joins TRBV6-1 and TRBJ1-5; the D gene is possibly TRBD1 (5 bases). The CDR3 is 12 residues long. Trimming shortened V by 4 bases and J by 4 bases, and 5 bases separated the two germline ends. Germline CDR1 MNHNS, CDR2 SASEGT. The CDR3 protein is CASSGGNQPQHF. CDR3 bases: TGTGCCAGCAGTGGGGGGAATCAGCCCCAGCATTTT.

V and J are TRBV5-8 and TRBJ1-3; D is undetermined. CDR3 size: 12 residues. Trimming removed 0 bases at V and 5 bases at J, with 3 bases between. Germline V lookup: CDR1 SGHTS, CDR2 YDEGEE. CDR3 coding DNA: TGTGCCAGCAGCTTGGATAGAAACACCATATATTTT. Encoded protein: CASSLDRNTIYF.

This rearrangement joins TRBV28 to TRBJ1-1, with D unclear. CDR3 length equals 11 residues. Germline CDR1 is MDHEN and CDR2 is SYDVKM. V lost 4 bases and J 4 bases, leaving 4 bases between the germline ends. The CDR3 region is CASSYSTEAFF. CDR3 nucleotide sequence: TGTGCCAGCAGTTACAGCACTGAAGCTTTCTTT.

The V call is TRBV9, the J call TRBJ1-5; D might be TRBD1 (5 bases). The V gene lost 4 bases and the J gene lost 4 bases, with 15 bases spanning the gap. This CDR3 has 15 amino acids. Germline-derived CDR1 and CDR2 are SGDLS and YYNGEE. Written as DNA, the CDR3 is TGTGCCAGCAGCCCCGGGGCACAGATTAATCAGCCCCAGCATTTT. It yields the protein CASSPGAQINQPQHF.

The table lists this clone with a few counts. The chain is built from TRBV28 and TRBJ1-1; 9 bases are a match to TRBD1. With 4 bases clipped from V and 2 bases from J, the junction kept 8 bases outside the gene matches. Germline values: CDR1 MDHEN, CDR2 SYDVKM. The CDR3 is 16 residues long. The CDR3 DNA follows: TGTGCCAGCAGTTCCCGGGACAGGGCCTCTAACACTGAAGCTTTCTTT. Protein product: CASSSRDRASNTEAFF.

V usage is TRBV9 and J usage is TRBJ2-3; no definite D call. The length of the CDR3 is 13 residues. CDR1 and CDR2 (germline): SGDLS, YYNGEE. V lost 5 bases, J lost 6 bases, and 13 bases lay in between. Here the CDR3 DNA reads TGTGCCAGCAGTACCGACGGGCGGGATACGCAGTATTTT. This encodes CASSTDGRDTQYF.

This clone has only a few counts. The chain recombines TRBV12-3 or TRBV12-4 with TRBJ2-7, with 8 bases identical to TRBD1. The CDR3 runs 12 residues. The junction had 1 base not matched to a gene; V was cut back by 5 bases and J by 4 bases. CDR3 amino acids: CASSGQGYEQYF. CDR3 bases: TGTGCCAGCAGTGGACAGGGATACGAGCAGTACTTC.

The chain couples TRBV7-2 to TRBJ2-7; D is possibly TRBD2 (5 bases). V was clipped by 5 bases and J by 4 bases, with 15 bases between them. The CDR3 is 14 residues long. Looked up from germline, CDR1 is SGHTA and CDR2 is FQGNSA. CDR3 residues: CASSQRELEYEQYF. The CDR3 coding sequence is TGTGCCAGCAGCCAGAGGGAATTGGAGTACGAGCAGTACTTC.

By share of the sample, this clone is medium-sized. The chain has TRBV7-3 and TRBJ2-1, with 9 positions matching TRBD2. After removal of 6 bases from V and 8 bases from J, the junction contained 14 bases not matched to a gene. Germline lookup yields CDR1 SGHTA and CDR2 FQGTGA. This CDR3 is built from 16 residues. Here the CDR3 reads CASRHEGRLAADEQFF. The CDR3 bases are TGTGCCAGCAGACACGAGGGGAGACTAGCGGCGGATGAGCAGTTCTTC.

This clone was found a few times. CDR3 residues: CASRGLAGSYEQYF. The DNA of the CDR3 is TGTGCCAGCAGGGGACTAGCCGGCTCCTACGAGCAGTACTTC. The chain recombines TRBV6-1 with TRBJ2-7, with 9 bases aligning to TRBD2. The CDR3 runs to 14 residues. CDR1 MNHNS and CDR2 SASEGT come from the germline V gene. Trimming took 6 bases from V and 0 from J; bases not matched to a gene: 3.

This clone is classed as medium-sized. The chain joins TRBV6-2 or TRBV6-3 to TRBJ2-5, with 7 bases lining up with TRBD2. With 7 bases clipped from V and 4 bases from J, the junction kept 12 bases outside the gene matches. The germline V gene has CDR1 MNHEY and CDR2 SVGEGT. The CDR3 sequence is 15 residues long. As DNA, the CDR3 is TGTGCCAGCACCACAATGGGAGGGAGAGCAGAGACCCAGTACTTC. Protein: CASTTMGGRAETQYF.